A selection of T cell receptor beta chains follows, all from one sample in a study of blood T cell repertoires in COVID-19. Libraries were prepared by immunoSEQ multiplex PCR; TCRdb keeps only in-frame clonotypes and omits some of them. The sample shows some 200,000 clones, 81% of them seen only once. Specimen: PBMCs or T cells enriched from blood (not recorded which). These receptors originate from a woman aged 45-65 years with acute COVID-19. Each CDR3 is given with its conserved first and last residue. The D gene is left open where the match is weak. Rows give clone size only sometimes, using once, few, many, or a class for an expanded clone.

CDR3 protein | CDR3 DNA | J gene | V gene | clone size | D gene
CATKREGSDTQYF | TGTGCCACCAAGCGGGAGGGGTCAGATACGCAGTATTTT | TRBJ2-3 | TRBV28 | . | TRBD2
CASSPAGSTSPLHF | TGCGCCAGCAGCCCCGCGGGGAGCACTTCACCCCTCCACTTT | TRBJ1-6 | TRBV5-1 | . | .
CASSTHPSGRPNEQFF | TGCGCCAGCAGCACCCACCCTAGCGGGAGGCCCAATGAGCAGTTCTTC | TRBJ2-1 | TRBV5-1 | . | TRBD2
CASTGTGTSGSGYEQYF | TGTGCCAGCACCGGAACGGGGACTAGCGGGAGCGGGTACGAGCAGTACTTC | TRBJ2-7 | TRBV7-9 | . | TRBD2
CASSPGDSSYEQYF | TGCGCCAGCAGCCCGGGGGACTCGTCCTACGAGCAGTACTTC | TRBJ2-7 | TRBV5-1 | . | .
CASRGASGKNEQYF | TGTGCCAGCAGAGGGGCTAGCGGGAAGAACGAGCAGTACTTC | TRBJ2-7 | TRBV14 | . | TRBD2
CASSFPKVGNYGYTF | TGTGCCAGCAGCTTTCCGAAGGTGGGCAACTATGGCTACACCTTC | TRBJ1-2 | TRBV12-1 | few | .
CASSGGQPNQPQHF | TGTGCCAGCAGCGGGGGACAGCCAAATCAGCCCCAGCATTTT | TRBJ1-5 | TRBV7-2 | . | TRBD1
CASRRLAGGGETQYF | TGTGCCAGCAGACGACTAGCGGGAGGTGGTGAGACCCAGTACTTC | TRBJ2-5 | TRBV7-2 | . | TRBD2
CASREGQGSKGETQYF | TGTGCCAGCAGAGAGGGACAGGGCTCGAAGGGGGAGACCCAGTACTTC | TRBJ2-5 | TRBV2 | once | TRBD1
CASSSDTGTVTDTQYF | TGCGCCAGCAGCTCGGACACAGGGACAGTCACAGATACGCAGTATTTT | TRBJ2-3 | TRBV5-1 | . | TRBD1
CATPAGVGTYGYTF | TGTGCCACCCCCGCAGGGGTAGGCACCTATGGCTACACCTTC | TRBJ1-2 | TRBV28 | . | .
CASSYSLQANEQFF | TGTGCCAGCAGTTACTCGTTGCAGGCCAATGAGCAGTTCTTC | TRBJ2-1 | TRBV6-5 | . | .
CATNGGAAAGKYTGELFF | TGTGCCACCAACGGGGGTGCCGCAGCGGGGAAATACACCGGGGAGCTGTTTTTT | TRBJ2-2 | TRBV24-1 | . | TRBD2
CASSQAGQGTDTQYF | TGCGCCAGCAGCCAAGCGGGACAGGGGACAGATACGCAGTATTTT | TRBJ2-3 | TRBV4-3 | . | TRBD1
CATSDSRGAGNQPQHF | TGTGCCACCAGTGATTCGCGGGGGGCAGGGAATCAGCCCCAGCATTTT | TRBJ1-5 | TRBV24-1 | . | .
CASSIKPGGPTGELFF | TGTGCCAGTAGTATTAAGCCGGGAGGGCCAACCGGGGAGCTGTTTTTT | TRBJ2-2 | TRBV19 | . | TRBD2
CASSDSGTSTDTQYF | TGCGCCAGCAGTGATAGCGGAACTAGCACAGATACGCAGTATTTT | TRBJ2-3 | TRBV10-2 | . | .
CASSVAAGLYEQYF | TGTGCCAGCAGCGTAGCGGCAGGCCTTTACGAGCAGTACTTC | TRBJ2-7 | TRBV9 | . | .
CASSRLAGGSSYNEQFF | TGTGCCAGCTCACGACTAGCGGGAGGGAGCTCCTACAATGAGCAGTTCTTC | TRBJ2-1 | TRBV18 | . | TRBD2
CASSLPTGGANTGELFF | TGTGCCAGCAGTCTCCCGACCGGAGGGGCGAACACCGGGGAGCTGTTTTTT | TRBJ2-2 | TRBV27 | . | .
CASSESTGVFNQPQHF | TGTGCCAGCAGTGAATCCACAGGGGTGTTCAATCAGCCCCAGCATTTT | TRBJ1-5 | TRBV28 | . | TRBD1
CASSLAPTKGDTQYF | TGTGCCAGCAGCCTTGCACCGACTAAAGGGGATACGCAGTATTTT | TRBJ2-3 | TRBV6-6 | . | .
CASSLQGGYEQYF | TGTGCCAGCAGCTTACAGGGTGGGTACGAGCAGTACTTC | TRBJ2-7 | TRBV7-2 | . | .
CASSTRQGRGEKLFF | TGCGCCAGCAGCACCCGACAGGGAAGAGGAGAAAAACTGTTTTTT | TRBJ1-4 | TRBV5-1 | . | TRBD1
CASSLQTEGENEQYF | TGCGCCAGCAGCTTGCAGACAGAGGGGGAGAACGAGCAGTACTTC | TRBJ2-7 | TRBV5-1 | . | .
CASSPRQGGKSNTEAFF | TGTGCCAGCTCACCCCGACAGGGTGGTAAATCGAACACTGAAGCTTTCTTT | TRBJ1-1 | TRBV18 | . | TRBD1
CASSSPGPSLNTIYF | TGTGCCAGCAGTTCCCCCGGTCCTTCATTAAACACCATATATTTT | TRBJ1-3 | TRBV28 | . | .